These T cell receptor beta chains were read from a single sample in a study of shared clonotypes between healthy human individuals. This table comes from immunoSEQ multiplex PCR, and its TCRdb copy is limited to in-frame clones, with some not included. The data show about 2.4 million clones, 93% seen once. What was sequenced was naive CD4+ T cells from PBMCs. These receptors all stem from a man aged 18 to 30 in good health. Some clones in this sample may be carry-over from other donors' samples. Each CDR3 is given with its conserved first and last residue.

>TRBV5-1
CASSPLAGVNNEQFF
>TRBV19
CASSASRLAGHQETQYF
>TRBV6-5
CASRQRDYRGGELFF
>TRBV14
CASSPQYNEQFF
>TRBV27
CASSSYWTSGRSGNYEQYF
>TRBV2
CASSSMDRAIKPQHF
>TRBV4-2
CASSQAGRDGYTF
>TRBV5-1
CASSLELSTGPYEQYF
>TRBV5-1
CASSFGTSGSGETQYF
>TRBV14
CASSQDRGGRNEQFF
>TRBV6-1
CASSEVRNAGEQFF
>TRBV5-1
CASSGRDRGETQYF
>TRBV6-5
CASQTTGGHGYTF
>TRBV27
CASSPTPSSGNAGELFF
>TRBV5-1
CASSFGSLAGFNEQFF
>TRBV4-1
CASSRSSGTGRSGANVLTF
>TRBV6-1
CASTRASLYEQYF
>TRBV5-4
CASSLDQREAVRTQYF
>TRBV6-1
CASTLGPDWYTEAFF
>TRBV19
CASSMGPWNTEAFF
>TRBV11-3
CASSLGREFSGANVLTF
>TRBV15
CATSTAFMNTEAFF
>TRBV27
CASSLKGGIWTDTQYF
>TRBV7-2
CASSLVWGETQYF
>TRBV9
CASSRDSTYEQYF
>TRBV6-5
CASSGQYPYNEQFF
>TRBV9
CASSVEVGLAGGELFF
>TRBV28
CASSLQGGRKTSGYTF
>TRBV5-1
CASSLTGGEDNEQFF
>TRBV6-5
CASSYSGQGDNEQFF
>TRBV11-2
CASSLAAHTWDSYEQYF
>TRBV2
CASTKGVALGTEAFF
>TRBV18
CASSPGKAEAFF
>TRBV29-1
CSGPIQGAQYF
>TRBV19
CASSITHGTPNEQFF
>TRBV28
CASSFLSIPDTEAFF
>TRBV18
CASSPGKGEQYF
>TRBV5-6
CASSSWTSGSTDTQYF
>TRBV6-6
CASSSEPETKNIQYF
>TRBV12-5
CASGEPRGAGGFTDTQYF
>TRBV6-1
CASSADRSYGYTF
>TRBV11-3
CASSLATGSNTGELFF
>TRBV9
CASSVDGDQPQHF
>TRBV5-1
CASSPEAGRGTEAFF
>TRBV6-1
CASSERSNQPQHF
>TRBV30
CAWSGGGPLLEQYF
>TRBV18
CASSPPSGREFGEQYF
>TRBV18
CASSPPSSGTYNEQFF